This T cell receptor beta chain was sequenced for a study of blood T cells in healthy people across ages. Using a J-beta primer mix together with a sample-barcoded 5' primer, a second PCR was run for roughly 7 to 12 cycles. TCRdb analysed the 5' RACE reads with MiXCR anew, one entry per CDR3 protein. The table lists more than 650,000 distinct CDR3 sequences, less than 70% of them singletons, with about 42% in the top ten. The CDR3 sequence is 15 residues long. Germline CDR1 and CDR2: DFQATT and SNEGSKA (reference sequence). After removal of 3 bases from V and 6 bases from J, the junction contained 10 bases not matched to a gene. Per sample, at least 5 micrograms of total RNA were extracted.

The TCR originated in a man older than 75 in good health. The V call is TRBV20-1, the J call TRBJ1-5; 8 bases align to TRBD1. Material for sequencing was blood. The CDR3 reads CSASLTTGEGQPQHF. DNA of the CDR3: TGCAGTGCTAGCCTCACGACAGGGGAGGGTCAGCCCCAGCATTTT.